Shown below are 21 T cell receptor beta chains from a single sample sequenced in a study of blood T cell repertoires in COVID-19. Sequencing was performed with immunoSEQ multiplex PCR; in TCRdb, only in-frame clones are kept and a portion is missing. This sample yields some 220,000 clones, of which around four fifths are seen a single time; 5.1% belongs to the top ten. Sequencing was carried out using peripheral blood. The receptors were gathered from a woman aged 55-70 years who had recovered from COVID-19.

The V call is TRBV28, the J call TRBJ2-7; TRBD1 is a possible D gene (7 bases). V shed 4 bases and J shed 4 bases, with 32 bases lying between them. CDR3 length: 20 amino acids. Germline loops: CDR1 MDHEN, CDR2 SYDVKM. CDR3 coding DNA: TGTGCCAGCAGTTCGCCCCCGGACGGAGGGGGCAAGTTCAGGGGATACGAGCAGTACTTC. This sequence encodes CASSSPPDGGGKFRGYEQYF.

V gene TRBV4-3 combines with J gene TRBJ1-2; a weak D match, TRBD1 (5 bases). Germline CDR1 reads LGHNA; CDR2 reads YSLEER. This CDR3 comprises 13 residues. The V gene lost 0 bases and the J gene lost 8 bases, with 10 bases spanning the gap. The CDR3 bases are TGCGCCAGCAGCCAAGATGGAAGGGGAGGCTACACCTTC. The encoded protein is CASSQDGRGGYTF.

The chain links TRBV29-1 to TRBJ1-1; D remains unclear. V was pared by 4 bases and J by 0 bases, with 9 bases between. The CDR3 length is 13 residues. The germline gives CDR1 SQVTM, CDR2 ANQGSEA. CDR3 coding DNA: TGCAGCGTTGCCCTAAGCGTGAACACTGAAGCTTTCTTT. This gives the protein CSVALSVNTEAFF.

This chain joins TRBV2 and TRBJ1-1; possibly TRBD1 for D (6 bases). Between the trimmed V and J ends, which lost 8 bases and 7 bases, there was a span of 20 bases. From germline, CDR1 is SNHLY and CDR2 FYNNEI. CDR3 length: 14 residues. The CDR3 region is CASSLVGTTDEAFF. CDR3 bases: TGTGCCAGCTCCCTTGTGGGGACAACCGATGAAGCTTTCTTT.

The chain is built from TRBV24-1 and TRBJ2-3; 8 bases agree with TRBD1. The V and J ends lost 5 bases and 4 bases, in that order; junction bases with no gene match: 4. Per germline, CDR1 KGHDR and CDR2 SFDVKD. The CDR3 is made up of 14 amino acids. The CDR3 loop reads CATSGQGASDTQYF. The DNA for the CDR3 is TGTGCCACCAGTGGCCAGGGGGCGTCAGATACGCAGTATTTT.

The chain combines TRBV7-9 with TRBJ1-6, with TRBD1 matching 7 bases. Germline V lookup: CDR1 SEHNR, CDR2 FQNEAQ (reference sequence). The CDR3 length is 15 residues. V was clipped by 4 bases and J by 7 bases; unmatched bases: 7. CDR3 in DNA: TGTGCCAGCAGCTCTCTTGGACAGGCAAATTCACCCCTCCACTTT. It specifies CASSSLGQANSPLHF.

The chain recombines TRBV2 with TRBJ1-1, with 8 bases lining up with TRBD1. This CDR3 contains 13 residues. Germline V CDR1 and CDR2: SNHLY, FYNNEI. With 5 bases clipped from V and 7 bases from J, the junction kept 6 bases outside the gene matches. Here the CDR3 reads CASSLRDRLEAFF. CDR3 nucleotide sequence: TGTGCCAGCAGTCTCCGGGACAGGCTTGAAGCTTTCTTT.

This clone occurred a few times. As DNA, the CDR3 is TGTGCCAGCAGCTTGGAGCTAGCGGGGGGAGAGGATACGCAGTATTTT. Translating it yields CASSLELAGGEDTQYF. The chain combines TRBV5-5 with TRBJ2-3, with 11 bases aligning to TRBD2. Germline assignment: CDR1 SGHKS and CDR2 YYEKEE (reference sequence). V lost 0 bases and J lost 6; bases outside the gene matches: 6. The CDR3 sequence is 16 residues long.

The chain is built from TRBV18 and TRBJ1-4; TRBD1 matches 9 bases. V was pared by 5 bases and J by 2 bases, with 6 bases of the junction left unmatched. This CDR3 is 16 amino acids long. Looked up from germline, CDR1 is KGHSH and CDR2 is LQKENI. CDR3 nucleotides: TGTGCCAGCTCAACCAATACAGGGGGCACTAATGAAAAACTGTTTTTT. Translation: CASSTNTGGTNEKLFF. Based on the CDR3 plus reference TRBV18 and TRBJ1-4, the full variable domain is NAGVMQNPRHLVRRRGQEARLRCSPMKGHSHVYWYRQLPEEGLKFMVYLQKENIIDESGMPKERFSAEFPKEGPSILRIQQVVRGDSAAYFCASSTNTGGTNEKLFFGSGTQLSVL.

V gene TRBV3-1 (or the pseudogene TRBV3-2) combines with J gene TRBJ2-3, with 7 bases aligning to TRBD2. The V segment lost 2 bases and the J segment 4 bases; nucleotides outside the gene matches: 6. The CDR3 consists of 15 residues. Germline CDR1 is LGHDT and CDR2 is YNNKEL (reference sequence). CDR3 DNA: TGTGCCAGCAGCCAACGGGGGGTTGGCGCAGATACGCAGTATTTT. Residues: CASSQRGVGADTQYF.

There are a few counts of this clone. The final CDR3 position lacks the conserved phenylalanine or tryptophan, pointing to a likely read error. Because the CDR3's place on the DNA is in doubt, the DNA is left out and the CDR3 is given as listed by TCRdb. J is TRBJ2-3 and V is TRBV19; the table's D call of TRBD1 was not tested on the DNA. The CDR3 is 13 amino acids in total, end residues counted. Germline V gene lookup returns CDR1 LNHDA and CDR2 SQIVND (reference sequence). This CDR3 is CASSMSGPTPHKR.

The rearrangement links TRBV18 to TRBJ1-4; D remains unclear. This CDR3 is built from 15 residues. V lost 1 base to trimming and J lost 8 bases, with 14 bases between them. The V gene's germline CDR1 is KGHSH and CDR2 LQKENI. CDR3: CASSPLPRIEEKLFF. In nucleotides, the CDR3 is TGTGCCAGCTCACCACTTCCCAGGATAGAAGAAAAACTGTTTTTT.

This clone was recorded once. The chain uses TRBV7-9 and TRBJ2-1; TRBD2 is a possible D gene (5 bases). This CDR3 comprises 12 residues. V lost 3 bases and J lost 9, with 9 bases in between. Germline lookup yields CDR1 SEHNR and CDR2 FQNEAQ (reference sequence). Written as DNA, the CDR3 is TGTGCCAGCAGCTTCTTCGGGGTTGAGCAGTTCTTC. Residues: CASSFFGVEQFF.

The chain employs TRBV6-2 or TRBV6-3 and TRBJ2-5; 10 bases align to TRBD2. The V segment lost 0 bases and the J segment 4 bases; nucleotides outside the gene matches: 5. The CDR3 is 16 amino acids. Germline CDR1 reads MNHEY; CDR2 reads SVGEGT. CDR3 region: CASSYSISGGLETQYF. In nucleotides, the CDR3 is TGTGCCAGCAGTTACTCGATTAGCGGGGGGTTAGAGACCCAGTACTTC.

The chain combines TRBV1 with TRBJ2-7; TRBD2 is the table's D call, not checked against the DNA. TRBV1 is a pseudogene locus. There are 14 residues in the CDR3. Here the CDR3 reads CTSRREAEAYEQYF. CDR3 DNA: TGCACCAGCAGGCGGGAAGCCGAGGCCTACGAGCAGTACTTC.

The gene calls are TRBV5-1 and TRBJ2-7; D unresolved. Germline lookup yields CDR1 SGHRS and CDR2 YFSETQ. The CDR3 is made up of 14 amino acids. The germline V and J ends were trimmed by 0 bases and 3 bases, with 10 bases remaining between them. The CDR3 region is CASSLGEIIYEQYF. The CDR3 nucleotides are TGCGCCAGCAGCTTGGGAGAGATTATCTACGAGCAGTACTTC.

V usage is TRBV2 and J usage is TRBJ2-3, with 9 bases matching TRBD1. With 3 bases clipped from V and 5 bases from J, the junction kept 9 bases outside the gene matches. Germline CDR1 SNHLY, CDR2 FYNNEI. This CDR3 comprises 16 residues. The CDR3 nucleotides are TGTGCCAGCAGTGATCGGACAGGGGTCTATGGAGATACGCAGTATTTT. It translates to CASSDRTGVYGDTQYF.

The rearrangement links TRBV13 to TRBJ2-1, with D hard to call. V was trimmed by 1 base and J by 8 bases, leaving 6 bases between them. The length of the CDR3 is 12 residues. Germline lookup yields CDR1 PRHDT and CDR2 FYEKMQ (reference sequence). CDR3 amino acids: CASSLVSHEQFF. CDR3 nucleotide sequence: TGTGCCAGCAGCTTAGTTAGCCATGAGCAGTTCTTC.

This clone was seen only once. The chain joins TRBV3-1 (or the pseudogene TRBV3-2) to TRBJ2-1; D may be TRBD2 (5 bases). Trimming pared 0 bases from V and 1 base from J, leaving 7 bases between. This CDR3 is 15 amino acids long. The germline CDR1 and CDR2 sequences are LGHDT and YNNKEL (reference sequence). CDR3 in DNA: TGTGCCAGCAGCCAAGAAAGCGGTTCCTACAATGAGCAGTTCTTC. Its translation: CASSQESGSYNEQFF.

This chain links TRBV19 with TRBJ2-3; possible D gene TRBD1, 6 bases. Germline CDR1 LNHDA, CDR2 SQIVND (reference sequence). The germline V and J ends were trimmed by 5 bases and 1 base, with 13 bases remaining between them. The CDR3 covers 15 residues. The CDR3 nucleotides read TGTGCCAGTAGTTTACAGGGACATCGCACAGATACGCAGTATTTT. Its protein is CASSLQGHRTDTQYF.

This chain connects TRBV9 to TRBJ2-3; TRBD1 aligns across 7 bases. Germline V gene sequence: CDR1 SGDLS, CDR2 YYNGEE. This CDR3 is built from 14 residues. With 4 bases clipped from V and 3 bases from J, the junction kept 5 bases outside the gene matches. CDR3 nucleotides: TGTGCCAGCAGCTTTGACAGGGTGACAGATACGCAGTATTTT. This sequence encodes CASSFDRVTDTQYF.